The TCR beta chain under discussion was sequenced for a study of technical replicates of blood from a few donors. The germline gives CDR1 MNHEY, CDR2 SMNVEV (reference sequence). This CDR3 has 16 residues. With 5 bases clipped from V and 4 bases from J, the junction kept 10 bases outside the gene matches. The table came from immunoSEQ multiplex PCR; TCRdb's copy has only in-frame clones and leaves some out. The table lists 75,000 to 95,000 clones, around nine tenths of them singletons. The receptor comes from a human donor in good health. The chain joins TRBV27 to TRBJ1-2, with 10 bases identical to TRBD1. The sample comprised T cells isolated from PBMCs. CDR3 protein: CASSPLDRGHGYGYTF. In DNA form, the CDR3 reads TGTGCCAGCAGTCCGCTAGACAGGGGGCACGGCTATGGCTACACCTTC.